A selection of T cell receptor beta chains follows, all from one sample in a study of blood T cell repertoires in COVID-19. Clones were read by immunoSEQ multiplex PCR, and TCRdb kept only the in-frame ones, dropping some. The sample includes 150,000 to 200,000 clones, around 90% seen only once; the top ten take 9% to 10%. Sequenced: PBMCs or T cells enriched from blood (not recorded which). The receptors stem from a woman under 30 who had recovered from COVID-19. Each CDR3 is given with its conserved first and last residue. D genes are given only for firm matches. Size is stated for part of the rows, as once, few or many counts, or as a class when the clone is expanded.

d_gene: .
abundance: .
j_gene: TRBJ1-1
v_gene: TRBV2
CDR3nt: TGTGCCAGCACTAGAATAATGAACACTGAAGCTTTCTTT
CDR3aa: CASTRIMNTEAFF

d_gene: .
abundance: .
j_gene: TRBJ2-7
v_gene: TRBV5-1
CDR3nt: TGCGCCAGCAGCCCTCGGGTCTCACCTACCTACGAGCAGTACTTC
CDR3aa: CASSPRVSPTYEQYF

d_gene: .
abundance: .
j_gene: TRBJ1-1
v_gene: TRBV5-1
CDR3nt: TGCGCCAGCAGCCGCGGCGGGACGGTCGTCGAAGCTTTCTTT
CDR3aa: CASSRGGTVVEAFF

d_gene: .
abundance: .
j_gene: TRBJ1-6
v_gene: TRBV5-1
CDR3nt: TGCGCCAGCAGCTTAACAGGGTTGACAAATTCACCCCTCCACTTT
CDR3aa: CASSLTGLTNSPLHF

d_gene: .
abundance: .
j_gene: TRBJ1-4
v_gene: TRBV19
CDR3nt: TGTGCCAGTGAAGCCGGGTCCTCAAACGGAAAACTGTTTTTT
CDR3aa: CASEAGSSNGKLFF

d_gene: TRBD1
abundance: .
j_gene: TRBJ1-2
v_gene: TRBV29-1
CDR3nt: TGCAGCGCCGCAGGGGGAAACTATGGCTACACCTTC
CDR3aa: CSAAGGNYGYTF

d_gene: TRBD1
abundance: few
j_gene: TRBJ1-3
v_gene: TRBV5-1
CDR3nt: TGCGCCAGCAGCTTGGCTCCGGGACAGGGAGGCTCTGGAAACACCATATATTTT
CDR3aa: CASSLAPGQGGSGNTIYF

d_gene: TRBD2
abundance: once
j_gene: TRBJ2-2
v_gene: TRBV4-2
CDR3nt: TGTGCCAGCAGTCACCCGGGACTAGCGGGAGGACACGCGAACACCGGGGAGCTGTTTTTT
CDR3aa: CASSHPGLAGGHANTGELFF

d_gene: .
abundance: .
j_gene: TRBJ2-5
v_gene: TRBV5-4
CDR3nt: TGTGCCAGCAGCCCTGGACTGGGGAATCAAGAGACCCAGTACTTC
CDR3aa: CASSPGLGNQETQYF

d_gene: TRBD2
abundance: .
j_gene: TRBJ2-7
v_gene: TRBV5-4
CDR3nt: TGTGCCAGCAGCTTGGTGACTAGCGGGAACTACGAGCAGTACTTC
CDR3aa: CASSLVTSGNYEQYF

d_gene: TRBD2
abundance: .
j_gene: TRBJ2-3
v_gene: TRBV6-4
CDR3nt: TGTGCCAGCAGTGACTCAGGACTAGTCACGGATACGCAGTATTTT
CDR3aa: CASSDSGLVTDTQYF

d_gene: TRBD1
abundance: .
j_gene: TRBJ2-7
v_gene: TRBV30
CDR3nt: TGTGCCCGGGGGGACAGGGCGTCCTACGAGCAGTACTTC
CDR3aa: CARGDRASYEQYF

d_gene: TRBD1
abundance: .
j_gene: TRBJ1-1
v_gene: TRBV5-1
CDR3nt: TGCGCCAGCAGCTCCGACAGGGAATGGGACACTGAAGCTTTCTTT
CDR3aa: CASSSDREWDTEAFF

d_gene: TRBD2
abundance: .
j_gene: TRBJ2-7
v_gene: TRBV7-3
CDR3nt: TGTGCCAGCAGCCCAGGGACTAACACCTACGAGCAGTACTTC
CDR3aa: CASSPGTNTYEQYF

d_gene: .
abundance: .
j_gene: TRBJ2-2
v_gene: TRBV5-1
CDR3nt: TGCGCCAGCAGCTTATCAGGCGCGGGCACCGGGGAGCTGTTTTTT
CDR3aa: CASSLSGAGTGELFF

d_gene: .
abundance: .
j_gene: TRBJ1-1
v_gene: TRBV6-2/TRBV6-3
CDR3nt: TGTGCCAGCAGTTACTTACGGGGGAACACTGAAGCTTTCTTT
CDR3aa: CASSYLRGNTEAFF

d_gene: .
abundance: .
j_gene: TRBJ1-2
v_gene: TRBV28
CDR3nt: TGTGCCAGCAGTTACAGCTATGGCTACACCTTC
CDR3aa: CASSYSYGYTF

d_gene: .
abundance: .
j_gene: TRBJ1-5
v_gene: TRBV18
CDR3nt: TGTGCCAGCTCACCATCGGCAGGACATAATCAGCCCCAGCATTTT
CDR3aa: CASSPSAGHNQPQHF

d_gene: TRBD1
abundance: .
j_gene: TRBJ2-7
v_gene: TRBV9
CDR3nt: TGTGCCAGCAGCCTCGGACAGGGACCCTACGAGCAGTACTTC
CDR3aa: CASSLGQGPYEQYF

d_gene: TRBD1
abundance: .
j_gene: TRBJ1-5
v_gene: TRBV10-3
CDR3nt: TGTGCCATCAGTAGGACAGGGGCACCCCGCGGGCCCCAGCATTTT
CDR3aa: CAISRTGAPRGPQHF

d_gene: .
abundance: .
j_gene: TRBJ2-7
v_gene: TRBV29-1
CDR3nt: TGCAGCGTTGTCGGTGTTACCTACGAGCAGTACTTC
CDR3aa: CSVVGVTYEQYF

d_gene: .
abundance: .
j_gene: TRBJ1-1
v_gene: TRBV29-1
CDR3nt: TGCAGCGTTGGGGGGGGGCAGGCGAACACTGAAGCTTTCTTT
CDR3aa: CSVGGGQANTEAFF

d_gene: TRBD1
abundance: .
j_gene: TRBJ1-2
v_gene: TRBV28
CDR3nt: TGTGCCAGCAGGAGGGCGGGACAGAGTAACTATGGCTACACCTTC
CDR3aa: CASRRAGQSNYGYTF

d_gene: .
abundance: .
j_gene: TRBJ1-5
v_gene: TRBV28
CDR3nt: TGTGCCAGCAGTTTAACCGGGACAAATTTTAATCAGCCCCAGCATTTT
CDR3aa: CASSLTGTNFNQPQHF

d_gene: TRBD1
abundance: .
j_gene: TRBJ1-1
v_gene: TRBV19
CDR3nt: TGTGCCAGTAGTCCGGGACAGCTAATTACGAACACTGAAGCTTTCTTT
CDR3aa: CASSPGQLITNTEAFF

d_gene: .
abundance: .
j_gene: TRBJ1-6
v_gene: TRBV7-2
CDR3nt: TGTGCCAGCAGCTCCCGCCGCGGGACCCTCCACTTT
CDR3aa: CASSSRRGTLHF

d_gene: .
abundance: .
j_gene: TRBJ2-7
v_gene: TRBV11-2
CDR3nt: TGTGCCAGCAGCCGCGACCCGAGCGGGGAGCAGTACTTC
CDR3aa: CASSRDPSGEQYF

d_gene: TRBD2
abundance: .
j_gene: TRBJ2-2
v_gene: TRBV5-1
CDR3nt: TGCGCCAGCAGCTTGAAGGGACTAGCGGCTGTGAACACCGGGGAGCTGTTTTTT
CDR3aa: CASSLKGLAAVNTGELFF

d_gene: .
abundance: .
j_gene: TRBJ1-4
v_gene: TRBV10-3
CDR3nt: TGTGCCATCAGTGCCGCCGGGGCAACTAATGAAAAACTGTTTTTT
CDR3aa: CAISAAGATNEKLFF

d_gene: .
abundance: many
j_gene: TRBJ2-5
v_gene: TRBV24-1
CDR3nt: TGTGCCACCAGTGATCTAAAACTGGACCAAGAGACCCAGTACTTC
CDR3aa: CATSDLKLDQETQYF

d_gene: .
abundance: .
j_gene: TRBJ2-3
v_gene: TRBV5-5
CDR3nt: TGTGCCAGCAGTCCCGGGACAACTACAGATACGCAGTATTTT
CDR3aa: CASSPGTTTDTQYF

d_gene: .
abundance: few
j_gene: TRBJ2-3
v_gene: TRBV6-4
CDR3nt: TGTGCCAGCAGTGACTCTGTTAGCGGACACCCCGATACGCAGTATTTT
CDR3aa: CASSDSVSGHPDTQYF

d_gene: .
abundance: .
j_gene: TRBJ1-6
v_gene: TRBV2
CDR3nt: TGTGCCAGCAGTGAAGACAGGCAATCACCCCTCCACTTT
CDR3aa: CASSEDRQSPLHF

d_gene: .
abundance: .
j_gene: TRBJ1-6
v_gene: TRBV4-3
CDR3nt: TGCGCCAGCAGCCAAGTCACTGGAGGGACTTCACCCCTCCACTTT
CDR3aa: CASSQVTGGTSPLHF

d_gene: .
abundance: .
j_gene: TRBJ2-2
v_gene: TRBV5-4
CDR3nt: TGTGCCAGCAGCTTGGATGTCCTAAACACCGGGGAGCTGTTTTTT
CDR3aa: CASSLDVLNTGELFF

d_gene: .
abundance: .
j_gene: TRBJ1-5
v_gene: TRBV9
CDR3nt: TGTGCCAGCAGCGTCGGTCTAGGGCAGGGCTTGGATCAGCCCCAGCATTTT
CDR3aa: CASSVGLGQGLDQPQHF

d_gene: .
abundance: .
j_gene: TRBJ1-1
v_gene: TRBV28
CDR3nt: TGTGCCAGCAGTCGCTTAGTGGGGGCTGGGAACACTGAAGCTTTCTTT
CDR3aa: CASSRLVGAGNTEAFF

d_gene: TRBD2
abundance: .
j_gene: TRBJ2-5
v_gene: TRBV28
CDR3nt: TGTGCCAGCAGAGCGGGGGGAGAGACCCAGTACTTC
CDR3aa: CASRAGGETQYF

d_gene: .
abundance: .
j_gene: TRBJ1-3
v_gene: TRBV2
CDR3nt: TGTGCCAGCAGTGAGGCCCCTGGGCCTGGAAACACCATATATTTT
CDR3aa: CASSEAPGPGNTIYF

d_gene: TRBD2
abundance: .
j_gene: TRBJ2-3
v_gene: TRBV3-1/TRBV3-2
CDR3nt: TGTGCCAGCAGCCCGAGTGGACTAGGTGGCACAGATACGCAGTATTTT
CDR3aa: CASSPSGLGGTDTQYF

d_gene: TRBD1
abundance: .
j_gene: TRBJ1-3
v_gene: TRBV6-6
CDR3nt: TGTGCCAGCAACGAGGGACAGGGAAACACCATATATTTT
CDR3aa: CASNEGQGNTIYF

d_gene: TRBD2
abundance: .
j_gene: TRBJ2-3
v_gene: TRBV4-2
CDR3nt: TGTGCCAGCAGCCAGGGACTAGCGGGAGGGCCTATTTCAGATACGCAGTATTTT
CDR3aa: CASSQGLAGGPISDTQYF

d_gene: .
abundance: .
j_gene: TRBJ1-2
v_gene: TRBV10-3
CDR3nt: TGTGCCATCACTTCCGGGACATTAGATGGCTACACCTTC
CDR3aa: CAITSGTLDGYTF

d_gene: .
abundance: .
j_gene: TRBJ2-7
v_gene: TRBV27
CDR3nt: TGTGCCAGCACCTTAGGACAGCGCCAGTACTTC
CDR3aa: CASTLGQRQYF

d_gene: .
abundance: .
j_gene: TRBJ2-2
v_gene: TRBV21-1
CDR3nt: TGTGCCAGCAGCAAAGCGCGGGGGAAGGGGTCGGCGAACACCGGGGAGCTGTTTTTT
CDR3aa: CASSKARGKGSANTGELFF

d_gene: TRBD1
abundance: .
j_gene: TRBJ2-7
v_gene: TRBV5-6
CDR3nt: TGTGCCAGCAGCTTACCCTGGGACAGGGGATCCTACGAGCAGTACTTC
CDR3aa: CASSLPWDRGSYEQYF

d_gene: TRBD1
abundance: .
j_gene: TRBJ1-2
v_gene: TRBV7-2
CDR3nt: TGTGCCAGCAGCCCCCGGACAGGGGACTATGGCTACACCTTC
CDR3aa: CASSPRTGDYGYTF